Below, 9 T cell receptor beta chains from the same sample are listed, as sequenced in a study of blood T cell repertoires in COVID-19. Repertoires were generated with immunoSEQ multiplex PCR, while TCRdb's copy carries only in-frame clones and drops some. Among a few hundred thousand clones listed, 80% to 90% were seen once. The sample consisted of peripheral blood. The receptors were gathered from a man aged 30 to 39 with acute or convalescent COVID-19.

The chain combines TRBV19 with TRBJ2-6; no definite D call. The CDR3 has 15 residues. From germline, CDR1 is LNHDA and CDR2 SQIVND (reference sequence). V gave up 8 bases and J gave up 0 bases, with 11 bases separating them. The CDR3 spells CASGLQASGANVLTF. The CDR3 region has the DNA TGTGCCAGTGGTCTCCAGGCCTCTGGGGCCAACGTCCTGACTTTC. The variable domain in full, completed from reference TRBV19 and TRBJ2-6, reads DGGITQSPKYLFRKEGQNVTLSCEQNLNHDAMYWYRQDPGQGLRLIYYSQIVNDFQKGDIAEGYSVSREKKESFPLTVTSAQKNPTAFYLCASGLQASGANVLTFGAGSRLTVL.

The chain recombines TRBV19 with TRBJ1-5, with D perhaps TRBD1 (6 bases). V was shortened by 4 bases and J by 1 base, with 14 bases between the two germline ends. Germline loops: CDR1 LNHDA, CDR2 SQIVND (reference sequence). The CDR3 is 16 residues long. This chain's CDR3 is CASSRDKRTSNQPQHF. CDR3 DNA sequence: TGTGCCAGTAGTAGGGACAAGAGAACCAGCAATCAGCCCCAGCATTTT.

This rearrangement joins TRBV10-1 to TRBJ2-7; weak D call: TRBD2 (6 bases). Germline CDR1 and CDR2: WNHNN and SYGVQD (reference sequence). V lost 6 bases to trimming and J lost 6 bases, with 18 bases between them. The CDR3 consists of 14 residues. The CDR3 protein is CASSVGTSTREQYF. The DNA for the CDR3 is TGCGCCAGCAGCGTGGGGACTTCTACCCGCGAGCAGTACTTC.

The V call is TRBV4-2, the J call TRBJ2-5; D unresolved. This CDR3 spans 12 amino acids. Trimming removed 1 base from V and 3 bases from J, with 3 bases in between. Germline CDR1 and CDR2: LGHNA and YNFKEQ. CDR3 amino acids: CASSQAEETQYF. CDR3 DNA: TGTGCCAGCAGCCAAGCAGAAGAGACCCAGTACTTC.

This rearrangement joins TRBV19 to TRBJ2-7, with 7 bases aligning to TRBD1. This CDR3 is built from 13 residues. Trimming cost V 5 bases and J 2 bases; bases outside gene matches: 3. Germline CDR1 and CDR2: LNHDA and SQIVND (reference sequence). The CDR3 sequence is CASSWGQTYEQYF. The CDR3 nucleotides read TGTGCCAGTAGTTGGGGACAGACCTACGAGCAGTACTTC.

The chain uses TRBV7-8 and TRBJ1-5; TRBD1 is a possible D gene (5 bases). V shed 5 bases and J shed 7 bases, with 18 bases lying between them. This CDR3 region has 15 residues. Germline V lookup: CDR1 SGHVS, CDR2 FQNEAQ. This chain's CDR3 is CASSPTGGLGQPQHF. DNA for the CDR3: TGTGCCAGCAGCCCGACCGGGGGGTTAGGGCAGCCCCAGCATTTT.

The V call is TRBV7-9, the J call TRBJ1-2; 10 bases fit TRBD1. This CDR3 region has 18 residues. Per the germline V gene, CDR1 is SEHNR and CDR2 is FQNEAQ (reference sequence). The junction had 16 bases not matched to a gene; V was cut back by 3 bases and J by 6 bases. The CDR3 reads CASSLGATGTGDPNGYTF. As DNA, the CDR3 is TGTGCCAGCAGCTTGGGGGCCACCGGGACAGGGGACCCGAATGGCTACACCTTC.

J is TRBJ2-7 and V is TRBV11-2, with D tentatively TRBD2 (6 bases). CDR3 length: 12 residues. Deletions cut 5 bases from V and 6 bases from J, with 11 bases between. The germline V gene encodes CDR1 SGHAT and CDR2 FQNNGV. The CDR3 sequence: CASSGGESEQYF. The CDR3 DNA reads TGTGCCAGCAGCGGCGGGGAAAGCGAGCAGTACTTC.

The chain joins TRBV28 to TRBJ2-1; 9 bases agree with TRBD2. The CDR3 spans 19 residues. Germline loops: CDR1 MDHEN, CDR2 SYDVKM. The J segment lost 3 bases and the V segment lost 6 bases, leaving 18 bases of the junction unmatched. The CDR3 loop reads CASSHLSYGTSIRYNEQFF. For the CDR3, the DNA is TGTGCCAGCAGCCATCTCTCTTACGGGACTAGCATTCGCTACAATGAGCAGTTCTTC. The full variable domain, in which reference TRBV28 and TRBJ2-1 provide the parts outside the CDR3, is DVKVTQSSRYLVKRTGEKVFLECVQDMDHENMFWYRQDPGLGLRLIYFSYDVKMKEKGDIPEGYSVSREKKERFSLILESASTNQTSMYLCASSHLSYGTSIRYNEQFFGPGTRLTVL.